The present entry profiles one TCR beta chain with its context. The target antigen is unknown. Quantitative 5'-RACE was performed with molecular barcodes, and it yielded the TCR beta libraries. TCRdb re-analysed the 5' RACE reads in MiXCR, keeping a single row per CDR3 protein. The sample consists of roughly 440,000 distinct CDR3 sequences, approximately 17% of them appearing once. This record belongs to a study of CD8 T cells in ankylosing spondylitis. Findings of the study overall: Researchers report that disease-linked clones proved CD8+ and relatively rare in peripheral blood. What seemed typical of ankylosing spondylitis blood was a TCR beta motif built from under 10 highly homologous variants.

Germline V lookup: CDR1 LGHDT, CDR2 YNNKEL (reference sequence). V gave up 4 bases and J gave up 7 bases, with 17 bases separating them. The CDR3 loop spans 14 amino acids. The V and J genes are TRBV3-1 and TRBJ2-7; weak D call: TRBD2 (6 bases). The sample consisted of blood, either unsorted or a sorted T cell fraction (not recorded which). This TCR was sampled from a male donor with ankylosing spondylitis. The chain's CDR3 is CASSRRGGLEEQYF. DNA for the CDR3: TGTGCCAGCAGCCGGCGTGGGGGACTTGAAGAGCAGTACTTC.